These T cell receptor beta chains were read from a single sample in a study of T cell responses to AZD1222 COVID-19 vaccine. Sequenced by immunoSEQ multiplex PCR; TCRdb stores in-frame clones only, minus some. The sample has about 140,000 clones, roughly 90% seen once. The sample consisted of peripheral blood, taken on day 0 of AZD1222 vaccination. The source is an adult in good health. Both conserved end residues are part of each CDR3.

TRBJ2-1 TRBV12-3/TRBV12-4 CASRGTYNEQFF
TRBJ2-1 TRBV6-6 CASSQGVGPSYNEQFF
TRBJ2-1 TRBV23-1 CASSQSWTSGRATYNEQFF
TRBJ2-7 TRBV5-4 CASSGDPTYEQYF
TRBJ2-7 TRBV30 CAWSATSGVATEQYF
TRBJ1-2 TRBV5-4 CASKWWGGYGYTF
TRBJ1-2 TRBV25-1 CASSESYGYTF
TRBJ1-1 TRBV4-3 CASSQRTAGSEAFF
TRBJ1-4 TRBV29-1 CSVGGEGYEKLFF
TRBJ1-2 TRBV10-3 CAISGSVYGYTF
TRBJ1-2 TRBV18 CASSPGQGPSNYGYTF
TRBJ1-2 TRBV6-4 CASSESAGASYGYTF
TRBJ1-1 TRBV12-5 CASGLGQGYTEAFF
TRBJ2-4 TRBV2 CATWEQLAKNIQYF
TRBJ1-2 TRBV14 CASSQDLGAFYGYTF
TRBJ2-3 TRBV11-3 CASSSLGGWEDTQYF
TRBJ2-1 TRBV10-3 CAIESGRAREQFF